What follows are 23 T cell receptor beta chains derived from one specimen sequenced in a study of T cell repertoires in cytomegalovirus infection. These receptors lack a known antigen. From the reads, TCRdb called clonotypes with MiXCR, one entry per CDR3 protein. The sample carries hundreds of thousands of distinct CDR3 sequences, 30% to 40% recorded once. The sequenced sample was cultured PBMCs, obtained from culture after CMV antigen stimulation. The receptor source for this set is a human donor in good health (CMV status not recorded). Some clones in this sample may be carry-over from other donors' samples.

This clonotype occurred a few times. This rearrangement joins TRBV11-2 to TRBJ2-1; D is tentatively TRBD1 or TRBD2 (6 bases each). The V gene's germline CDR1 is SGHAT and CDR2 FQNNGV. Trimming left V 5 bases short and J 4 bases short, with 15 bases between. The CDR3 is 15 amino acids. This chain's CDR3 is CASSVRGPYYNEQFF. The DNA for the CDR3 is TGTGCCAGCAGCGTCCGGGGGCCCTATTACAATGAGCAGTTCTTC.

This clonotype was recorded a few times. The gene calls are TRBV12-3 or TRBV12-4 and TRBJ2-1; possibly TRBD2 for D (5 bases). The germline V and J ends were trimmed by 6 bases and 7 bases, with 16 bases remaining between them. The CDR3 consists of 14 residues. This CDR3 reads CASSPVRGSNEQFF. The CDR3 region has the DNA TGTGCCAGCAGCCCTGTCCGGGGATCGAATGAGCAGTTCTTC.

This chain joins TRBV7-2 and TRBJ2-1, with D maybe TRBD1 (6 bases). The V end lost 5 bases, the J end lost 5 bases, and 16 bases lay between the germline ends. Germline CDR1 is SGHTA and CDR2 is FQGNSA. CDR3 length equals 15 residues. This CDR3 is CASSAPRGWDNEQFF. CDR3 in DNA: TGTGCCAGCAGCGCTCCGAGGGGGTGGGACAATGAGCAGTTCTTC.

CDR3 DNA: TGTGCCAGCAGTGAAGACCCGAATTCACCCCTCCACTTT. It translates to CASSEDPNSPLHF. The V call is TRBV6-1, the J call TRBJ1-6; the D is unclear. V lost 1 base and J lost 7, with 5 bases in between. CDR3 length equals 13 residues. Germline V gene data show CDR1 as MNHNS and CDR2 as SASEGT.

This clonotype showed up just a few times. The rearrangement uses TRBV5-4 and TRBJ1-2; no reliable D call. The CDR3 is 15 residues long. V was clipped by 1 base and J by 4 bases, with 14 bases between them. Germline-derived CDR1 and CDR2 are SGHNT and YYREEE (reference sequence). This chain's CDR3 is CASSLLPGAPYGYTF. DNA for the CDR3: TGTGCCAGCAGCTTGTTGCCAGGAGCCCCCTATGGCTACACCTTC. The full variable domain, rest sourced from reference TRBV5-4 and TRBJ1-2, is ETGVTQSPTHLIKTRGQQVTLRCSSQSGHNTVSWYQQALGQGPQFIFQYYREEENGRGNFPPRFSGLQFPNYSSELNVNALELDDSALYLCASSLLPGAPYGYTFGSGTRLTVV.

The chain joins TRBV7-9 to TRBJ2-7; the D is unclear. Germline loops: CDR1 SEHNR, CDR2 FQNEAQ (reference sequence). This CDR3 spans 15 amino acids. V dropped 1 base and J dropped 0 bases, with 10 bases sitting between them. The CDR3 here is CASSLGHSTSYEQYF. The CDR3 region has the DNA TGTGCCAGCAGCTTAGGTCACTCCACCTCCTACGAGCAGTACTTC.

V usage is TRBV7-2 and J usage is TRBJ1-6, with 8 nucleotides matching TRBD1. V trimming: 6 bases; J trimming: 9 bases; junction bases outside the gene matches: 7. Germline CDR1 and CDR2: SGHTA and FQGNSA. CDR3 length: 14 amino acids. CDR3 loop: CASSVGTGSSPLHF. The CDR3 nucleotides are TGTGCCAGCAGTGTCGGGACAGGCTCTTCACCCCTCCACTTT.

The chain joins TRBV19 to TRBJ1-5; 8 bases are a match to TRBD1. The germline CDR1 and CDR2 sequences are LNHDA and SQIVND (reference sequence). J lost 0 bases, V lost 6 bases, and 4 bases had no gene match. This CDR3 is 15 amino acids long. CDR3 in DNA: TGTGCCAGTAGAACGGACAGGGCTAGCAATCAGCCCCAGCATTTT. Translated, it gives CASRTDRASNQPQHF. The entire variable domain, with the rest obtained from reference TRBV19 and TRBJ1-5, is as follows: DGGITQSPKYLFRKEGQNVTLSCEQNLNHDAMYWYRQDPGQGLRLIYYSQIVNDFQKGDIAEGYSVSREKKESFPLTVTSAQKNPTAFYLCASRTDRASNQPQHFGDGTRLSIL.

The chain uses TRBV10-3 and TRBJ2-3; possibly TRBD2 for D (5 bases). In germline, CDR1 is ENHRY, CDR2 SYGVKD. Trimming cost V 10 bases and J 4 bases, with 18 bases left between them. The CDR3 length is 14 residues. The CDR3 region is CATAREKRADTQYF. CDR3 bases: TGTGCCACCGCCCGGGAAAAGAGGGCAGATACGCAGTATTTT.

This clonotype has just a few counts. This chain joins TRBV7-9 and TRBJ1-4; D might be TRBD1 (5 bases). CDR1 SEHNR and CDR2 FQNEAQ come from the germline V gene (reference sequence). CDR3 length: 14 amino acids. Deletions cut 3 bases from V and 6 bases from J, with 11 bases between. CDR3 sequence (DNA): TGTGCCAGCAGCTTGCAGGGAGGCGATGAAAAACTGTTTTTT. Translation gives CASSLQGGDEKLFF.

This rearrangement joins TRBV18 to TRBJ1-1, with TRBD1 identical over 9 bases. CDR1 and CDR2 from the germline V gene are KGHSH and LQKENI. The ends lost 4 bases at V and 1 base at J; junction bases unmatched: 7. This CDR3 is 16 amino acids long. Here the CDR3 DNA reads TGTGCCAGCTCACATCGACAGGGGGGGAAGAACACTGAAGCTTTCTTT. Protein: CASSHRQGGKNTEAFF.

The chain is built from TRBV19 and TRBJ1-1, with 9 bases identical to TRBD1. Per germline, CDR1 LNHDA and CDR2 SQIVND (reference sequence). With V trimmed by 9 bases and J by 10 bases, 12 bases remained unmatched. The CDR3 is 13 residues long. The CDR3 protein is CASATGGFFGAFF. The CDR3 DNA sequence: TGTGCCAGCGCGACAGGGGGGTTCTTTGGAGCTTTCTTT.

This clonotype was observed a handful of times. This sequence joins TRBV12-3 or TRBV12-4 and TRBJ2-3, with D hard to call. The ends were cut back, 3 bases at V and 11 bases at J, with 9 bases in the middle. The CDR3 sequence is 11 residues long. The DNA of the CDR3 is TGTGCCAGCAGTTTTGGTCAGATGCAGTATTTT. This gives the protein CASSFGQMQYF.

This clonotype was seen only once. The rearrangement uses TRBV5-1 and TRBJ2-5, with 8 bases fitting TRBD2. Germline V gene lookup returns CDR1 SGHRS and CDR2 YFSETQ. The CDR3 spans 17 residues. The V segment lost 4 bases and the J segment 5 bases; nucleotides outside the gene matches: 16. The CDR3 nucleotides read TGCGCCAGCAGCCCCGGCCCGCTGGCGGGGGGAGGTGAGACCCAGTACTTC. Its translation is CASSPGPLAGGGETQYF. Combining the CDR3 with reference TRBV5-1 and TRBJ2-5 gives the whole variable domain KAGVTQTPRYLIKTRGQQVTLSCSPISGHRSVSWYQQTPGQGLQFLFEYFSETQRNKGNFPGRFSGRQFSNSRSEMNVSTLELGDSALYLCASSPGPLAGGGETQYFGPGTRLLVL.

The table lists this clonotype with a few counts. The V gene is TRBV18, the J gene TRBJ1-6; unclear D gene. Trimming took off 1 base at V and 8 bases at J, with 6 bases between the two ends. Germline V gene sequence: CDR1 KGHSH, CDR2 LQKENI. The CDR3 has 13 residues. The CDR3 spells CASSPQPDSPLHF. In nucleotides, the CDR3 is TGTGCCAGCTCACCACAACCAGATTCACCCCTCCACTTT.

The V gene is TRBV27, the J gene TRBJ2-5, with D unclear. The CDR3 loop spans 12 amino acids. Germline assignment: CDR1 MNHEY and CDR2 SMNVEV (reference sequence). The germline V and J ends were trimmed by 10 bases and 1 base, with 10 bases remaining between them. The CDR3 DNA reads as TGTGCCACCAAGAACAGCCAAGAGACCCAGTACTTC. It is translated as CATKNSQETQYF.

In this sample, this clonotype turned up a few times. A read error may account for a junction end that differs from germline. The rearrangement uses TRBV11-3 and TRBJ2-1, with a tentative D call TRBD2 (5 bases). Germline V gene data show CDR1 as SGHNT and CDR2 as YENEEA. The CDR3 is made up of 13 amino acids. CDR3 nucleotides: TGTGCCAGCAGTCCGGACTCCTCCAATGAGCAGTTCTTC. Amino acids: CASSPDSSNEQFF.

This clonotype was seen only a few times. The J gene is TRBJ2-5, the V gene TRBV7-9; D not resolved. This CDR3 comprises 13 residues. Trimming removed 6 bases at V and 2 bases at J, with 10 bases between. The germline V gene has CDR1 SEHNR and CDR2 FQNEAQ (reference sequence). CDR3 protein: CASSRPTQETQYF. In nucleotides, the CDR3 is TGTGCCAGCAGTCGACCAACACAAGAGACCCAGTACTTC.

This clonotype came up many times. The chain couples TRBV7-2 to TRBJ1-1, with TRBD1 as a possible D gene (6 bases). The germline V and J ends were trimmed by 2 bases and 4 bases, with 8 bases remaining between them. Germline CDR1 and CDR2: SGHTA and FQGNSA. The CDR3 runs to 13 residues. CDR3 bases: TGTGCCAGCAGCTTACAACAGGGCACTGAAGCTTTCTTT. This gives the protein CASSLQQGTEAFF.

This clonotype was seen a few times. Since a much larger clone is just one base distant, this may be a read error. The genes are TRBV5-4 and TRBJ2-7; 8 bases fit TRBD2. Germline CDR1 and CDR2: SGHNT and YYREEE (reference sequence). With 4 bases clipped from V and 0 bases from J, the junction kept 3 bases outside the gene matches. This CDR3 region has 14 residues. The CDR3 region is CASSISGTSYEQYF. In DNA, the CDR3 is TGTGCCAGCAGCATTAGCGGGACCTCCTACGAGCAGTACTTC.

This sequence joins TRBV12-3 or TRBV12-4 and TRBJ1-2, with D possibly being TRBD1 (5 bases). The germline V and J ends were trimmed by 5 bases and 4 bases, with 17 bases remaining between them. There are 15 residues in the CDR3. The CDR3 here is CASSPMGDWGYGYTF. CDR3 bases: TGTGCCAGCAGTCCCATGGGGGATTGGGGCTATGGCTACACCTTC.

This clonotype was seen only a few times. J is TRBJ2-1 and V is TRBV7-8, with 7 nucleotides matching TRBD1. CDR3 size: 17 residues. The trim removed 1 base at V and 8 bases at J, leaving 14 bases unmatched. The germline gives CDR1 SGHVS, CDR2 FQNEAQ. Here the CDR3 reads CASSLGLRGQDVHEQFF. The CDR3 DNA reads TGTGCCAGCAGCTTAGGACTAAGAGGACAGGACGTACATGAGCAGTTCTTC.

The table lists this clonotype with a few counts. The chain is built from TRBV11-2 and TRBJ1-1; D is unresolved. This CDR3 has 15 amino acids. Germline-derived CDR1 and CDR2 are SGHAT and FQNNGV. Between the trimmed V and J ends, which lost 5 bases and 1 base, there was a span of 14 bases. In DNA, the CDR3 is TGTGCCAGCAGCGCAAACCTTGGGAAGAACACTGAAGCTTTCTTT. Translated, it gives CASSANLGKNTEAFF.